This T cell receptor beta chain appears in the sequencing data of a study of identifying expanded T cells in peripheral blood. TCRdb's copy holds only in-frame clones and misses some; the assay was immunoSEQ multiplex PCR. The sample lists about 47,000 clones, approximately 80% seen once, with 14% in the top ten. Study observations and caveats: Variance in clone template counts between approximately two-week samples significantly increased with total template count across all healthy donors.

A remark on this clone: Its antigen remains unidentified.

During the collection period, no donor immune events like infections were recorded. Trimming shortened V by 0 bases and J by 10 bases, and 13 bases separated the two germline ends. Germline-derived CDR1 and CDR2 are SGHRS and YFSETQ. The CDR3 spans 13 residues. Sequenced sample: blood. This rearrangement joins TRBV5-1 to TRBJ1-2; D uncertain. The clonotype was recovered from a person aged 18 to 75 in good health. CDR3 amino acids: CASSLDQETVYTF. DNA of the CDR3: TGCGCCAGCAGCTTGGACCAGGAGACTGTCTACACCTTC.